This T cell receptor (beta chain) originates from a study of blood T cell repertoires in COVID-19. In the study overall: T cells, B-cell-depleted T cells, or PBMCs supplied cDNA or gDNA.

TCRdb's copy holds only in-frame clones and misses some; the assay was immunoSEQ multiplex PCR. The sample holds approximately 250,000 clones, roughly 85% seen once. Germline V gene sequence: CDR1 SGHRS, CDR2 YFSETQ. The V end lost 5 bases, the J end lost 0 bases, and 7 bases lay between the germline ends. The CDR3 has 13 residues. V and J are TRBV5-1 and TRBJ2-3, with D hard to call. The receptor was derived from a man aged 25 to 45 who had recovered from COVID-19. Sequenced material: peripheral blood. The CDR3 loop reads CASRIESTDTQYF. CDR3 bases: TGCGCCAGCAGGATCGAGAGCACAGATACGCAGTATTTT. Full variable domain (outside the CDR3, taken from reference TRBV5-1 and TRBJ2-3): KAGVTQTPRYLIKTRGQQVTLSCSPISGHRSVSWYQQTPGQGLQFLFEYFSETQRNKGNFPGRFSGRQFSNSRSEMNVSTLELGDSALYLCASRIESTDTQYFGPGTRLTVL.